Reported below is one TCR beta chain. Its antigen is not identified. The study ran the assay at deep level. Clones were read by immunoSEQ multiplex PCR, and TCRdb kept only the in-frame ones, dropping some. Among 2 million or so clones listed, 90% to 95% were seen once. Germline V CDR1 and CDR2: MDHEN, SYDVKM. Trimming removed 4 bases from V and 7 bases from J, with 13 bases in between. The CDR3 is 14 amino acids. This sample stems from a study of shared clonotypes between healthy human individuals. Turning to the study itself: Researchers assigned three CD4 naive, three CD4 memory, two CD8 naive and one CD8 memory plate to each donor. Study results and limitations: In general, naive subsets displayed greater estimated richness than memory subsets did.

CD4+ cell separation produced CD45RA+ naive and CD45RA-negative memory subsets. Input material: naive CD4+ T cells sorted from blood. The subset here: CD45RA+ positively selected. The origin of this receptor is a man aged 18 to 29 in good health. The genes are TRBV28 and TRBJ1-4; D uncertain. The CDR3 region is CASSSPLPIEKLFF. Here the CDR3 DNA reads TGTGCCAGCAGTTCCCCCCTCCCGATTGAAAAACTGTTTTTT.